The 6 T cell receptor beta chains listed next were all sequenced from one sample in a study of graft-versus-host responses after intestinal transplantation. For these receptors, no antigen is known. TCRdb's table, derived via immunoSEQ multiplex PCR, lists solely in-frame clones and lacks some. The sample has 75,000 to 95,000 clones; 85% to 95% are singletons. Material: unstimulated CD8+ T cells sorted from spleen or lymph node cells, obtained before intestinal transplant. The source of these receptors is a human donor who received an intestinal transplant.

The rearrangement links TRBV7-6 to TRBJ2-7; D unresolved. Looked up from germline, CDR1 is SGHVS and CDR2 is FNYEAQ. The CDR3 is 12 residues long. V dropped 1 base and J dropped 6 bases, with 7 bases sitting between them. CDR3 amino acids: CASSLGGAEQYF. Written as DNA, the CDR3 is TGTGCCAGCAGCTTAGGAGGCGCCGAGCAGTACTTC. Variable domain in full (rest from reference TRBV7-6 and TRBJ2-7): GAGVSQSPRYKVTKRGQDVALRCDPISGHVSLYWYRQALGQGPEFLTYFNYEAQQDKSGLPNDRFSAERPEGSISTLTIQRTEQRDSAMYRCASSLGGAEQYFGPGTRLTVT.

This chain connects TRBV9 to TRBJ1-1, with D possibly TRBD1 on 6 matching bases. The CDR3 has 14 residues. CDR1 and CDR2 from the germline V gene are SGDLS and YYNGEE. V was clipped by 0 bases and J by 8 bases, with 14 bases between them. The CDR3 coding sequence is TGTGCCAGCAGCGTAGATGGTCTGGGGGCAGAAGCTTTCTTT. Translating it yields CASSVDGLGAEAFF. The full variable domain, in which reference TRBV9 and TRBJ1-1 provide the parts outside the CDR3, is DSGVTQTPKHLITATGQRVTLRCSPRSGDLSVYWYQQSLDQGLQFLIQYYNGEERAKGNILERFSAQQFPDLHSELNLSSLELGDSALYFCASSVDGLGAEAFFGQGTRLTVV.

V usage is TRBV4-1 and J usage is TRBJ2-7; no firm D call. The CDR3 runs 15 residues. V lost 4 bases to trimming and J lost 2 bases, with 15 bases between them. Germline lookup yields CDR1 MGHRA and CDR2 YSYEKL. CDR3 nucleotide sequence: TGCGCCAGCAGCCCGTACGGAGACGGAACCTACGAGCAGTACTTC. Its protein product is CASSPYGDGTYEQYF.

DNA for the CDR3: TGTGCCAGCAGCGTAGGGAGGGCCTTCACAGATACGCAGTATTTT. It is translated as CASSVGRAFTDTQYF. The V and J genes are TRBV9 and TRBJ2-3; maybe TRBD2 (6 bases). The CDR3 is 15 amino acids. Trimming left V 0 bases short and J 2 bases short, with 10 bases between. CDR1 SGDLS and CDR2 YYNGEE come from the germline V gene.

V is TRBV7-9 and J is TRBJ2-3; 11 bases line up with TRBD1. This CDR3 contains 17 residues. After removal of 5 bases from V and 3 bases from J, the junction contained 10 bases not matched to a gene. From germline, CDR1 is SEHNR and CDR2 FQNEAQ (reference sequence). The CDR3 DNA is TGTGCCAGCAGCCAGGACCGAGGGACAGGGGGTACAGATACGCAGTATTTT. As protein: CASSQDRGTGGTDTQYF.

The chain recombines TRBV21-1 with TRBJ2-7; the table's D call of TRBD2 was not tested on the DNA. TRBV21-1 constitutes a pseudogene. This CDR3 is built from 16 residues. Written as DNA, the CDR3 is TGTGCCAGCAGCAAACGGTCTGAGTTTTTCGGCTACGAGCAGTACTTC. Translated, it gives CASSKRSEFFGYEQYF.